This note documents a single T cell receptor (beta chain) sequence. Its antigen target is currently unknown. No much larger clone exists at a distance of one base, and base qualities are not known. The sample belongs to a study of cytomegalovirus exposure and HLA in healthy donors (dated by TCRdb to the late 2010s). Regarding the study in general: According to an earlier analysis of around 600 of the donors, 200 million or so T cells yielded some 110 million unique TCR beta sequences and about 300 Gb of sequence data. An early release covering about 600 HLA-typed donors comprised approximately 300 gigabases of sequencing data and around 80 million unique TCR sequences. Of the roughly 400 genotyped donors, approximately 82% fell in the genetic ancestry cluster associated with self-reported Caucasian donors. The study aimed to test whether signatures of past pathogen exposure could be identified by cataloging public T cell receptors. Using immunosequencing, the study profiled T cell repertoires from 500 to 800 subjects and related those repertoires to cytomegalovirus serostatus. In addition to the first cohort of roughly 670 subjects, a separate validation cohort of approximately 130 different subjects was used. High-throughput TCR immunosequencing, statistical association of individual TCRs with disease status, and machine learning were combined to predict cytomegalovirus infection status. A later analysis re-analyzed previously published TCR beta repertoires from 650 to 800 donors and added high-resolution HLA genotyping to study TCR occurrence patterns. Rather than drawing on any new phenotypic data, the later analysis identified candidate immune exposures from TCR beta sequences and the way those sequences occurred across donors. In an earlier analysis of a few hundred of the donors, high-throughput TCR beta sequencing was used to judge whether each TCR beta V gene segment behaved as functional or pseudogenic. Donor age, sex, ethnicity and CMV serostatus were compiled alongside the repertoire data. In a later genetic analysis, genome-wide SNP genotypes for about three fifths of the 666 donors were used, and that subset was treated as a discovery cohort. Every repertoire in the discovery cohort had been generated on one and the same sequencing platform. HLA typing included class I and class II loci at four-digit resolution. Typing coverage varied by locus: roughly 620-630 donors for A, B, C, DRB1 and DQB1; some 520 for DQA1; more than 600 for DPA1; some 470 for DPB1. Because of strong linkage in the cohort, roughly five DR-DQ haplotypes were treated as single units for association and clustering. On average, around 200,000 unique TCR beta nucleotide sequences were sequenced per donor among 398 genotyped donors of the cohort, with 15% to 20% of those sequences being non-productive.

Broader findings and caveats from the paper: In this cohort, only TCR beta chains were sequenced, and detectable features were limited by the absence of alpha or paired-chain data. An association between a missense DCLRE1C variant and V-gene and J-gene trimming of TCR beta chains was found in a later genetic analysis and replicated in an independent cohort. In an earlier analysis of a few hundred of the donors, most TCR beta V segments were observed in productive rearrangements about 87% or about 30% of the time, broadly matching IMGT annotations. When HLA alleles, especially DR and DQ, strongly co-occurred, attributing TCR associations to individual alleles was difficult. A later analysis found that most CMV-associated TCR beta chains appeared HLA-restricted, with HLA associations seemingly driven largely by CMV exposure. Because HLA typing was missing for some donors at each locus, association tests included only the typed subset. Compared with the approximately 600-donor mean, donors in an Asian-associated ancestry cluster had fewer N-insertions in productive TCRs, according to a later genetic analysis. A further reported finding was that TCR beta sequences accurately predicted the HLA-A and HLA-B alleles for most subjects in the first cohort. Across donors, most TCR sequences were observed very rarely, whereas some public TCRs were present in many individuals. A group of highly shared sequence variants was considered likely to be a technical artifact of the sequencing pipeline. According to a later analysis, TCR association rates differed among HLA loci, with DRB1 alleles showing the most associated TCRs and HLA-C alleles showing the fewest. Presence/absence analyses assumed roughly uniform sequencing depth across donors, an assumption that may not hold. In both the original and validation cohorts, the classifier was reported to diagnose cytomegalovirus status with high specificity and sensitivity. Correlated functional status among segregating V segments might be attributable to linkage disequilibrium, but an unknown experimental factor could not be ruled out. In a later analysis, HLA-associated TCR beta chains showed more clonal expansion and lower generation probabilities than non-associated chains that were equally common. For the cohort, immune exposure information was limited to CMV serostatus. The authors suggested that the approach could potentially be extended to other disease states and immunological phenotypes. Because counts were too low, about 18 rarely observed V segments, including chromosome 9 orphons, were left out of the earlier analysis of 500 to 750 of the donors. Three of the identified cytomegalovirus-associated TCR beta chains were confirmed in vitro to be specific for cytomegalovirus antigens. In a later analysis, several top co-occurrence clusters were reported to appear linked to parvovirus B19, influenza, CMV and Epstein-Barr virus. At a false discovery rate of 0.05, a later analysis linked approximately 18,000 TCR beta sequences to specific HLA alleles. A total of 150 or so TCR beta chains were listed by the study as associated with cytomegalovirus.

The cohort consisted of 666 healthy bone marrow donors. Cohort members were all nominally healthy when sampled, although unrecorded immune exposures were likely present. The donor was CMV seronegative and was included in the group of a few hundred seronegative cohort members. Every donor gave a peripheral blood sample, and the peripheral blood mononuclear cells from that sample were used for TCR beta sequencing. Genomic DNA extraction from the blood cell samples was performed with the Qiagen DNeasy Blood Extraction Kit. Library preparation was by the immunoSEQ multiplex PCR assay. The multiplex PCR relied on a mix of 60 forward primers for TCR Vbeta segments and 13 reverse primers for TCR Jbeta segments. Amplification of the CDR3 region of rearranged TCR beta genes was performed with a multiplex PCR assay on genomic DNA. Amplified TCR beta libraries were sequenced as 87-base-pair reads on the Illumina HiSeq System. The paper's processing steps were these. Across the roughly 600 repertoires, a later analysis counted tens of millions of unique TCR beta chains, roughly 11 million of which were shared by at least two donors. Raw reads were error-corrected and collapsed into unique sequences with a nearest-neighbor algorithm that merged closely related sequences to remove PCR and sequencing errors. Alignment of CDR3 sequences to IMGT reference sequences was used to assign V, D and J gene segments. For a sequence to be retained, at least a six-nucleotide match to both a V gene segment and a J gene segment was required. A rearrangement was called productive if the CDR3 had no stop codons and remained in frame with V and J, and every other rearrangement was called non-productive. CDR3 was defined by IMGT convention, running from the second conserved V-encoded cysteine to the conserved J-encoded phenylalanine. In an earlier analysis of some 550 of the donors, sequences lacking an unambiguous match to a single V gene segment were excluded. An earlier analysis of 587 of the donors classified V segments as functional when productive rearrangements were above 56.7% and as segregating when the standard deviation between donors was above 5%. A statistical classification framework was built to diagnose cytomegalovirus status from the catalog of TCR beta chain sequences. In a later analysis, TCR nucleotide sequences were compared against IMGT/GENE-DB human TR gene sequences so that V and J genes could be assigned. A later analysis assigned CDR3 sequences and most-parsimonious VDJ recombination scenarios with the TCRdist pipeline. In a later analysis, each TCR beta chain was defined by its CDR3 amino acid sequence together with its V-gene family, and reads lacking a unique V-gene family were excluded. In a later analysis, around 600 highly shared, low-generation-probability nucleotide sequences were removed to address suspected cross-contamination and a sequencing artifact. A later analysis calculated a clonal expansion index for each public chain from normalized within-repertoire ranks of inferred template counts. Generation probabilities in a later analysis came from a VDJ recombination model fitted to out-of-frame rearrangements, and those results were checked against IGoR. A later analysis scored TCR-TCR, TCR-HLA and TCR-CMV co-occurrence with hypergeometric tests, applying a repertoire-size bias correction to TCR pairs. A later analysis estimated false discovery rates by permuting HLA or CMV assignments 20 times. In a later analysis, co-occurring TCRs were grouped using DBSCAN, and TCRdist sequence similarity was added for clustering within HLA-allele-positive subsets. Repertoires with fewer than 30,000 or more than 120,000 public chains, plus five repertoires with anomalous nucleotide sharing, were excluded from co-occurrence clustering. This is the immuneACCESS table as TCRdb keeps it, with only in-frame sequences that have V and J called. A part of the clones is gone; compared with another copy, unresolved V genes explain less than half, and the rest is unexplained. The V and J calls and clone size were taken over from that table, and D and trimming were inferred from the DNA. The sample has 99,000 or so clones on record, 78% of them singletons. The ten largest clones take up under 1.5% of the sample.

Sequencing input: PBMCs. The sequence was obtained from a young man in good health and CMV-seronegative.

The base sequence is TGCGCCAGCAGCTGGGGACAGGGATCCTACGAGCAGTACTTC. Its coded protein is CASSWGQGSYEQYF. The chain couples TRBV5-1 to TRBJ2-7, with 9 bases aligning to TRBD1. Reading from cysteine to phenylalanine, the CDR3 counts 14 amino acids. Left in the record is the CDR3 DNA by itself, 42 bases read in frame from the first base. The germline V gene sets CDR1 to SGHRS and CDR2 to YFSETQ. Relative to germline, V is missing 3 bases and J is missing 1 base, with 2 bases of the junction outside any gene match.